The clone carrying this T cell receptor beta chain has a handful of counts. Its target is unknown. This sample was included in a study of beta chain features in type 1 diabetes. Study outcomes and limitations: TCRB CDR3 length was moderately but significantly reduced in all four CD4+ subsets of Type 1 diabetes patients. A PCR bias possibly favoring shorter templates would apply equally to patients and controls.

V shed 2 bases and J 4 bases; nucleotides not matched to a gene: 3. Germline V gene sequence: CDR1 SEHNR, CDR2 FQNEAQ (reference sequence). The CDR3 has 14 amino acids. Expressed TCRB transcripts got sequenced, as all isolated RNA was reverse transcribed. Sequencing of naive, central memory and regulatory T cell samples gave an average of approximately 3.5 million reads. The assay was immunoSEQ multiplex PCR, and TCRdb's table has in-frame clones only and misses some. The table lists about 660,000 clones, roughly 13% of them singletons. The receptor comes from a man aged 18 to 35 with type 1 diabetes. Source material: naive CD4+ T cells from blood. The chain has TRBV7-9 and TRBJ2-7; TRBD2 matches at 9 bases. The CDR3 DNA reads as TGTGCCAGCAGCTTACCAAGCGGGGGGTACGAGCAGTACTTC. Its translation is CASSLPSGGYEQYF. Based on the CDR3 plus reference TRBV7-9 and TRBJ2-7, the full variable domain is DTGVSQNPRHKITKRGQNVTFRCDPISEHNRLYWYRQTLGQGPEFLTYFQNEAQLEKSRLLSDRFSAERPKGSFSTLEIQRTEQGDSAMYLCASSLPSGGYEQYFGPGTRLTVT.